This T cell receptor beta chain was profiled in a study of cytotoxic CD8 clonotypes in ibrutinib-treated CLL. Whole-study findings and limits: In comparison with age-matched healthy donors, baseline clonality was higher and tracked circulating CD8+ T-cell counts. With treatment, public clonotypes, which were uncommon, either contracted or remained stable.

TCR beta libraries used around 2 micrograms of genomic DNA from cryopreserved PBMCs. TCRdb keeps only in-frame clones here, not all; method: immunoSEQ multiplex PCR. Of under 200,000 clones in the sample, 84% were seen once. A note on this clone: The antigen remains unidentified.

The CDR3 totals 13 residues. CDR1 is LNHDA and CDR2 is SQIVND in the germline V gene (reference sequence). The V gene lost 8 bases and the J gene lost 6 bases, with 16 bases spanning the gap. V gene TRBV19 combines with J gene TRBJ1-1, with D uncertain. The source was PBMCs, collected after 24 months of ibrutinib treatment. The origin of this receptor is a human donor with chronic lymphocytic leukemia. The CDR3 reads CASSHRSNAEAFF. The CDR3 region has the DNA TGTGCCAGTTCTCACAGAAGCAACGCTGAAGCTTTCTTT.